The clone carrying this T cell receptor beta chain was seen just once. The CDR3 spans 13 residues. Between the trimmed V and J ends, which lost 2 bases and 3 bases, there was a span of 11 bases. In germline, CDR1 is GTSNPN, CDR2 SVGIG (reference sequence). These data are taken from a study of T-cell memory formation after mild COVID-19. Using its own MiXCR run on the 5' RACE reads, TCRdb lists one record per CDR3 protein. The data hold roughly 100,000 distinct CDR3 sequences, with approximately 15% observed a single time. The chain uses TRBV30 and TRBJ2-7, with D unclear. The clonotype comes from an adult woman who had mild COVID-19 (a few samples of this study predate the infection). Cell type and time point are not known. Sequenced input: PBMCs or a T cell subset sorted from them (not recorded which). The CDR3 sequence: CAWSRSGGYEQYF. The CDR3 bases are TGTGCCTGGAGTAGGTCAGGCGGCTACGAGCAGTACTTC.